The 9 T cell receptor beta chains below were found in one sample sequenced in a study of CD8 T cells in ankylosing spondylitis. Findings and limits, study-wide: What seemed typical of ankylosing spondylitis blood was a TCR beta motif built from fewer than ten highly homologous variants.

TCRdb processed the 5' RACE reads anew with MiXCR; each CDR3 protein has one entry. This table has around 430,000 distinct CDR3 sequences, more than 15% appearing once. These TCRs' antigens remain unknown. Sequencing used blood, either unsorted or a sorted T cell fraction (not recorded which). The receptors stem from a male donor with ankylosing spondylitis.

At least ten counts were recorded for this clonotype. The chain employs TRBV29-1 and TRBJ2-3; either TRBD1 or TRBD2 may supply D (7 bases each). The germline V and J ends were trimmed by 5 bases and 4 bases, with 13 bases remaining between them. Germline V CDR1 and CDR2: SQVTM, ANQGSEA. This CDR3 comprises 13 residues. The CDR3 DNA follows: TGCAGCGTTCGCAGGGGGGGCGCAGATACGCAGTATTTT. Translating it yields CSVRRGGADTQYF.

The chain carries TRBV2 and TRBJ2-3; TRBD2 agrees at 7 bases. Germline V CDR1 and CDR2: SNHLY, FYNNEI. Trimming at V came to 6 bases and at J to 0 bases, leaving 12 bases not matched to a gene. The CDR3 is 17 amino acids. The CDR3 bases are TGTGCCAGCAGCCCCCGGGGGAGGGCCGCCAGCACAGATACGCAGTATTTT. Translation gives CASSPRGRAASTDTQYF.

The chain recombines TRBV28 with TRBJ1-4; no definite D call. The CDR3 is made up of 13 amino acids. Germline loops: CDR1 MDHEN, CDR2 SYDVKM. V was cut by 6 bases and J by 8 bases, with 13 bases left in between. The chain's CDR3 is CASRYASREKLFF. In DNA, the CDR3 is TGTGCCAGCAGATATGCCTCGAGGGAAAAACTGTTTTTT.

V is TRBV12-3 or TRBV12-4 and J is TRBJ2-1; the match to TRBD2 covers 10 bases. Unmatched junction bases numbered 7, after V lost 4 bases and J lost 7 bases. This CDR3 is built from 15 residues. CDR3 residues: CASSSRSGRENEQFF. The CDR3 nucleotides are TGTGCCAGCAGTTCCCGAAGCGGGAGGGAAAATGAGCAGTTCTTC.

This sequence joins TRBV19 and TRBJ1-1; D is uncertain. The CDR3 extends over 11 amino acids. CDR1 and CDR2 (germline): LNHDA, SQIVND (reference sequence). The ends were cut back, 7 bases at V and 3 bases at J, with 6 bases in the middle. In DNA form, the CDR3 reads TGTGCCAGTATCTGGGACACTGAAGCTTTCTTT. It is translated as CASIWDTEAFF.

This clonotype was counted many times. V usage is TRBV7-9 and J usage is TRBJ1-5, with 9 bases lining up with TRBD1. The V and J ends lost 1 base and 5 bases, in that order; junction bases with no gene match: 3. The CDR3 consists of 15 residues. Germline CDR1 reads SEHNR; CDR2 reads FQNEAQ (reference sequence). This CDR3 is CASSLGTGVHQPQHF. CDR3 nucleotides: TGTGCCAGCAGCTTAGGGACAGGGGTACATCAGCCCCAGCATTTT.

The chain employs TRBV6-2 or TRBV6-3 and TRBJ2-1; D not certain. Germline loops: CDR1 MNHEY, CDR2 SVGEGT. The CDR3 runs 13 residues. The V end lost 2 bases, the J end lost 4 bases, and 6 bases lay between the germline ends. The chain's CDR3 is CASSYEDYNEQFF. As DNA, the CDR3 is TGTGCCAGCAGTTACGAGGATTACAATGAGCAGTTCTTC.

This clonotype has a handful of counts. The chain has TRBV20-1 and TRBJ2-2; D call uncertain. The V and J ends lost 3 bases and 5 bases respectively, with 16 bases between them. CDR3 length equals 15 residues. The germline V gene has CDR1 DFQATT and CDR2 SNEGSKA (reference sequence). The CDR3 is CSARGGGYGTGELFF. CDR3 nucleotides: TGCAGTGCTAGGGGCGGTGGATACGGGACCGGGGAGCTGTTTTTT.

This chain joins TRBV2 and TRBJ2-3; D may match TRBD1 or TRBD2 (6 bases each). Germline V gives CDR1 SNHLY, CDR2 FYNNEI. V shed 8 bases and J shed 3 bases, with 21 bases lying between them. This CDR3 spans 16 amino acids. The CDR3 spells CASWGAGTYETDTQYF. Written as DNA, the CDR3 is TGTGCCAGCTGGGGGGCCGGGACTTATGAAACAGATACGCAGTATTTT.